This is a list of T cell receptor beta chains from one sample in a study of beta chain features in type 1 diabetes. The table came from immunoSEQ multiplex PCR; TCRdb's copy has only in-frame clones and leaves some out. Of over 150,000 clones in the sample, about 8.5% were seen once. Source material: central memory CD4+ T cells from blood. Receptors originate from a man aged 18 to 29 in good health. CDR3s include the opening cysteine and the closing phenylalanine or tryptophan. Each record gives: V gene, CDR3 protein.

>TRBV5-4
CASSQEQGSDEQYF
>TRBV19
CASSIDLGQINYGYTF
>TRBV2
CASSRTSGKETQYF
>TRBV25-1
CASSDPLGGRSTDTQYF
>TRBV5-1
CASTFDGGMNSPLHF
>TRBV5-1
CASSLAGTVYEQYF
>TRBV7-2
CASRPGQRSYEQYF
>TRBV2
CASIRREVGETQYF
>TRBV11-2
CASSLEGEAFF
>TRBV5-4
CASSRTSGEYNEQFF
>TRBV7-2
CASSLEGLAGGGETQYF
>TRBV7-9
CASSFSQGQETQYF
>TRBV7-3
CASSLYRGSGELFF
>TRBV15
CATSRDKGAGEKLFF
>TRBV28
CAIGNQAGGGETQYF
>TRBV21-1
CASSTRTSTTYNEQFF
>TRBV18
CASSPAASYEQYF
>TRBV7-7
CASSLAGGNEQFF
>TRBV4-3
CASSQDPQPLAKNIQYF
>TRBV5-4
CASSQAVRSSGTDTQYF
>TRBV19
CASTLLGDPSTDTQYF
>TRBV19
CASSIWTPQAGVTYNEQFF
>TRBV29-1
CSVESRGSYNEQFF